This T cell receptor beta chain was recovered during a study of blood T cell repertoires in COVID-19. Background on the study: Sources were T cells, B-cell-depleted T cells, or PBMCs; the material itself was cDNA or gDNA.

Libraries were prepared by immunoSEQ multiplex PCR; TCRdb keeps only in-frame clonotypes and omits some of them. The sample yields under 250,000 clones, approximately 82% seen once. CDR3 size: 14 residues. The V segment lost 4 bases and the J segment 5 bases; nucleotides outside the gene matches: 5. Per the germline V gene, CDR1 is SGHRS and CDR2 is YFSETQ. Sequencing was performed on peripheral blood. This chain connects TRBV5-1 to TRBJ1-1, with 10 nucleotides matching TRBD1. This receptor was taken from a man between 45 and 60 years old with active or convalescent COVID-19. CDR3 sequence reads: CASSKDRGRTEAFF. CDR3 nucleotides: TGCGCCAGCAGCAAAGACAGGGGGCGAACTGAAGCTTTCTTT. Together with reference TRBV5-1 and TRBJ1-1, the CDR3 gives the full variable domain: KAGVTQTPRYLIKTRGQQVTLSCSPISGHRSVSWYQQTPGQGLQFLFEYFSETQRNKGNFPGRFSGRQFSNSRSEMNVSTLELGDSALYLCASSKDRGRTEAFFGQGTRLTVV.